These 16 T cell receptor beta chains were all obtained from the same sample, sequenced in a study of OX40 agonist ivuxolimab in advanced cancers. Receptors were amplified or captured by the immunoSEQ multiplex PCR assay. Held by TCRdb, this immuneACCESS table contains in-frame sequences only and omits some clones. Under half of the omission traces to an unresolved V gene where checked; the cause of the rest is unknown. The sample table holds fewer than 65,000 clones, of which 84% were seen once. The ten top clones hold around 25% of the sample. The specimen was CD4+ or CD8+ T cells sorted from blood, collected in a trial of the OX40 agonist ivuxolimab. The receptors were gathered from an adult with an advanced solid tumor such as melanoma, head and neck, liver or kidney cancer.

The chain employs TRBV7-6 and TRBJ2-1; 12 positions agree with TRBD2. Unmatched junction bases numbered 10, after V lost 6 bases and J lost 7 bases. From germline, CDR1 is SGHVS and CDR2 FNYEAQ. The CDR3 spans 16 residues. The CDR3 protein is CASSSTPGTSGNEQFF. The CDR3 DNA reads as TGTGCCAGCAGTTCTACACCAGGGACTAGCGGGAATGAGCAGTTCTTC.

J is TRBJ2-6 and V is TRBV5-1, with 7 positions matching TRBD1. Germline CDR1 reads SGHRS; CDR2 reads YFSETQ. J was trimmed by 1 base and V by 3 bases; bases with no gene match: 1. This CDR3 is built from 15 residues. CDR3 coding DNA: TGCGCCAGCAGCTGGACAGGTTCTGGGGCCAACGTCCTGACTTTC. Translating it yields CASSWTGSGANVLTF. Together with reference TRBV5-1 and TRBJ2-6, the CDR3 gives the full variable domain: KAGVTQTPRYLIKTRGQQVTLSCSPISGHRSVSWYQQTPGQGLQFLFEYFSETQRNKGNFPGRFSGRQFSNSRSEMNVSTLELGDSALYLCASSWTGSGANVLTFGAGSRLTVL.

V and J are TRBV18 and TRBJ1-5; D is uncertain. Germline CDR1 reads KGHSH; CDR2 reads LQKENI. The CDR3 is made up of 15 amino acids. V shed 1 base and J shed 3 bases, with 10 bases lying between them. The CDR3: CASSPQGMDNQPQHF. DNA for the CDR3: TGTGCCAGCTCACCACAGGGTATGGACAATCAGCCCCAGCATTTT.

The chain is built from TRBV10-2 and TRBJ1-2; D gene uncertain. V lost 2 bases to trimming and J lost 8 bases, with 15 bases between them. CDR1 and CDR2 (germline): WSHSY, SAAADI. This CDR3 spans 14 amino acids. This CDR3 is CASSEREGKIGYTF. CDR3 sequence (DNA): TGCGCCAGCAGTGAGCGGGAAGGAAAAATCGGCTACACCTTC.

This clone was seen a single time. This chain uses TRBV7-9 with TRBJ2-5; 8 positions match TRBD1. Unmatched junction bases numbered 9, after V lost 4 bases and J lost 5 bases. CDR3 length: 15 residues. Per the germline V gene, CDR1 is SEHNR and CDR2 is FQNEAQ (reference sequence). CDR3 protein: CASSSMDRERETQYF. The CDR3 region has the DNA TGTGCCAGCAGCTCGATGGACAGGGAGAGGGAGACCCAGTACTTC. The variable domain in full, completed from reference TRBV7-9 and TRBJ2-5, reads DTGVSQNPRHKITKRGQNVTFRCDPISEHNRLYWYRQTLGQGPEFLTYFQNEAQLEKSRLLSDRFSAERPKGSFSTLEIQRTEQGDSAMYLCASSSMDRERETQYFGPGTRLLVL.

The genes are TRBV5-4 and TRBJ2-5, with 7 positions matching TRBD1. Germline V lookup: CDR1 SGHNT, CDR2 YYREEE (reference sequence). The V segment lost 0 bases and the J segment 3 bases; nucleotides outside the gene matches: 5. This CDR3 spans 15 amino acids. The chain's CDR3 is CASSLGSGTEETQYF. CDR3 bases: TGTGCCAGCAGCTTGGGGTCCGGGACAGAAGAGACCCAGTACTTC.

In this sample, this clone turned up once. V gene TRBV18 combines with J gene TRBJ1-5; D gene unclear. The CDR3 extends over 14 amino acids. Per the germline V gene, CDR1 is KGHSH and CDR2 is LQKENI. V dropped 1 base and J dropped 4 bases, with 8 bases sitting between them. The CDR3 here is CASSPQPGNQPQHF. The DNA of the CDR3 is TGTGCCAGCTCACCACAGCCCGGGAATCAGCCCCAGCATTTT.

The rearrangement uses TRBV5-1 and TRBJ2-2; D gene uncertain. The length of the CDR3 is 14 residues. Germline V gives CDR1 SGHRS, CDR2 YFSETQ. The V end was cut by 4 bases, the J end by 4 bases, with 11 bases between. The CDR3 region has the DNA TGCGCCAGCAGCACTCCGGACCCCACCGGGGAGCTGTTTTTT. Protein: CASSTPDPTGELFF.

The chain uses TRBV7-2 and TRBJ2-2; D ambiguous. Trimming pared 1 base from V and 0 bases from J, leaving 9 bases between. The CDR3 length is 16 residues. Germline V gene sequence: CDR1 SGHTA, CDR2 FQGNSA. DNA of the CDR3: TGTGCCAGCAGCTTAGTCAGCACTGCGAACACCGGGGAGCTGTTTTTT. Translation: CASSLVSTANTGELFF.

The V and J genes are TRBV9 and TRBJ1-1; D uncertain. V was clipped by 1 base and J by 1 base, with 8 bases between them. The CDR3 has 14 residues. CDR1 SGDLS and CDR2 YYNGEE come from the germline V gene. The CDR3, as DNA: TGTGCCAGCAGCGTAAGTCCAGCGAACACTGAAGCTTTCTTT. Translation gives CASSVSPANTEAFF.

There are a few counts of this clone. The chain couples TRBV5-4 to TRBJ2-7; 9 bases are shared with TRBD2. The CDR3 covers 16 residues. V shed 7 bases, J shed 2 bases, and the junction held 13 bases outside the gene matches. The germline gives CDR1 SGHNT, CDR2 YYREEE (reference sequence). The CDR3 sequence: CASGSLAGYEAYEQYF. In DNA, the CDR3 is TGTGCCAGCGGATCTCTAGCGGGGTACGAGGCCTACGAGCAGTACTTC.

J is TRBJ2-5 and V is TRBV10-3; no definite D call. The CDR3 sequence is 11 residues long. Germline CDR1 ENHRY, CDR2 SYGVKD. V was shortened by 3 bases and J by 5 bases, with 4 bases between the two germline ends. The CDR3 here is CAISDMETQYF. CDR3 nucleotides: TGTGCCATCAGTGATATGGAGACCCAGTACTTC.

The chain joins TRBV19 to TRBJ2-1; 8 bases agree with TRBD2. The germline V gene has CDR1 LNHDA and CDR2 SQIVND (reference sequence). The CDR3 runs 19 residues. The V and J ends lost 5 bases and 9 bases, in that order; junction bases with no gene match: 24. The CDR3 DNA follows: TGTGCCAGTAGTCCCAATCGAGGGGTCAGGACTAGCTTGGGGCTTGAGCAGTTCTTC. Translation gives CASSPNRGVRTSLGLEQFF.

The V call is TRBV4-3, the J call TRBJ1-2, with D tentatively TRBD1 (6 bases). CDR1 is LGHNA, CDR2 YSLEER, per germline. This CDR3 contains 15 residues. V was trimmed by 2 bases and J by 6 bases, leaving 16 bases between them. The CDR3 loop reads CASSQPGQKYHGYTF. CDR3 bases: TGCGCCAGCAGCCAACCCGGACAGAAGTATCATGGCTACACCTTC.

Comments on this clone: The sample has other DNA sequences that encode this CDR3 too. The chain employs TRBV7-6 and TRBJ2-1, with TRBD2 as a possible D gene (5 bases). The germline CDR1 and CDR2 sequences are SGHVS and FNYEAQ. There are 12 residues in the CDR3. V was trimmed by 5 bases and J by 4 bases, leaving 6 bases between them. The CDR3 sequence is CASSGGYNEQFF. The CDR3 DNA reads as TGTGCCAGCAGCGGAGGTTACAATGAGCAGTTCTTC.

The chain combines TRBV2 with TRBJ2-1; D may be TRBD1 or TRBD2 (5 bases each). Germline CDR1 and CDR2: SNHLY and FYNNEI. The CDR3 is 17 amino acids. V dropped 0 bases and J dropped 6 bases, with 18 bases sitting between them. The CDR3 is CASSEALAGFGGNEQFF. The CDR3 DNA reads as TGTGCCAGCAGTGAAGCGCTTGCAGGGTTTGGGGGCAATGAGCAGTTCTTC.